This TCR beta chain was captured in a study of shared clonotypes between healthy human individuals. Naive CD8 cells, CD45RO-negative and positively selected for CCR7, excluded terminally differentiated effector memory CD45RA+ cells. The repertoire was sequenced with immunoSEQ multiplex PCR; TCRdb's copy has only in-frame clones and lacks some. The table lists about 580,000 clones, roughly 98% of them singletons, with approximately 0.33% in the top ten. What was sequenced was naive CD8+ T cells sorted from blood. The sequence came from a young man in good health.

The CDR3 here is CASSLDPSAGGRSYNEQFF. DNA of the CDR3: TGCGCCAGCAGCTTGGACCCCTCCGCGGGAGGCCGGTCCTACAATGAGCAGTTCTTC. The rearrangement links TRBV5-1 to TRBJ2-1, with 8 bases lining up with TRBD2. The junction had 12 bases not matched to a gene; V was cut back by 0 bases and J by 1 base. The CDR3 runs 19 residues. The V gene's germline CDR1 is SGHRS and CDR2 YFSETQ.